Listed below are T cell receptor beta chains from one sample, sequenced in a study of CD8 T cells in Susac syndrome. TCRdb fed the immunoSEQ multiplex PCR reads into MiXCR, producing one record per CDR3 protein. The repertoire holds roughly 150,000 distinct CDR3 sequences, with roughly 94% as singletons. Sequenced sample: CD4+ T cells from PBMCs. Source of these receptors: a human donor with multiple sclerosis. Each CDR3 is given with its conserved first and last residue. Fields, in order: D gene, J gene, V gene, clone size, CDR3 protein, CDR3 DNA. A D gene is named only where the DNA matches it firmly. Some rows mark clone size as missing; the rest say once, few, many or name a class of expanded clone.

D gene: -; J gene: TRBJ1-4; V gene: TRBV5-8; clone size: -; CDR3 protein: CASSLGGAREKLFF; CDR3 DNA: TGTGCCAGCAGCTTGGGGGGGGCTCGCGAAAAACTGTTTTTT
D gene: TRBD1; J gene: TRBJ2-2; V gene: TRBV20-1; clone size: -; CDR3 protein: CSAKGTGYTGELFF; CDR3 DNA: TGCAGTGCTAAGGGGACAGGCTACACCGGGGAGCTGTTTTTT
D gene: -; J gene: TRBJ2-7; V gene: TRBV7-2; clone size: -; CDR3 protein: CASSLGPAPYEQYF; CDR3 DNA: TGTGCCAGCAGCTTAGGGCCGGCTCCGTACGAGCAGTACTTC
D gene: -; J gene: TRBJ1-1; V gene: TRBV24-1; clone size: -; CDR3 protein: CATSDSRTPFEAFF; CDR3 DNA: TGTGCCACCAGTGATTCCCGGACACCTTTTGAAGCTTTCTTT
D gene: -; J gene: TRBJ2-3; V gene: TRBV20-1; clone size: -; CDR3 protein: CSARRRASTDTQYF; CDR3 DNA: TGCAGTGCTAGGAGAAGAGCGAGCACAGATACGCAGTATTTT
D gene: -; J gene: TRBJ1-2; V gene: TRBV24-1; clone size: -; CDR3 protein: CATSDYRAYGYTF; CDR3 DNA: TGTGCCACCAGTGATTACAGGGCGTATGGCTACACCTTC
D gene: TRBD1; J gene: TRBJ1-1; V gene: TRBV6-1; clone size: -; CDR3 protein: CASILQGSGTEAFF; CDR3 DNA: TGTGCCAGCATTTTACAGGGGTCTGGCACTGAAGCTTTCTTT
D gene: -; J gene: TRBJ2-2; V gene: TRBV27; clone size: -; CDR3 protein: CASSLEMNTGELFF; CDR3 DNA: TGTGCCAGCAGTTTGGAAATGAACACCGGGGAGCTGTTTTTT
D gene: -; J gene: TRBJ1-2; V gene: TRBV3-1; clone size: -; CDR3 protein: CASSQERTTYGYTF; CDR3 DNA: TGTGCCAGCAGCCAAGAAAGGACTACCTATGGCTACACCTTC
D gene: -; J gene: TRBJ2-5; V gene: TRBV2; clone size: -; CDR3 protein: CASSGLASETQYF; CDR3 DNA: TGTGCCAGCAGTGGGCTGGCCTCCGAGACCCAGTACTTC
D gene: -; J gene: TRBJ1-1; V gene: TRBV28; clone size: -; CDR3 protein: CASRIQGTNTEAFF; CDR3 DNA: TGTGCCAGCAGAATCCAGGGAACGAACACTGAAGCTTTCTTT
D gene: TRBD2; J gene: TRBJ2-1; V gene: TRBV15; clone size: -; CDR3 protein: CATSRGLAGAYNEQFF; CDR3 DNA: TGTGCCACCAGCAGAGGACTAGCGGGAGCCTACAATGAGCAGTTCTTC
D gene: TRBD2; J gene: TRBJ2-7; V gene: TRBV6-2/TRBV6-3; clone size: few; CDR3 protein: CASSAGTSGSYEQYF; CDR3 DNA: TGTGCCAGCAGTGCCGGGACTAGCGGGAGCTACGAGCAGTACTTC
D gene: TRBD2; J gene: TRBJ2-7; V gene: TRBV29-1; clone size: -; CDR3 protein: CSVEVGFGLAGVGEQYF; CDR3 DNA: TGCAGCGTTGAAGTGGGGTTTGGACTAGCGGGAGTAGGGGAGCAGTACTTC